This T cell receptor (beta chain) was recorded in a study of T cell responses to AZD1222 COVID-19 vaccine. General study results and limits: Females made up more of the donors, who were largely white British, and clonal diversity may have come out too low. The study found vaccine-associated CD4 TCRs spanning spike, dominant at 160-218 and 743-854.

Produced via immunoSEQ multiplex PCR; TCRdb's table is partial and in-frame only. The sample holds some 100,000 clones, 92% seen once. Comment on this clone: The antigen remains unidentified.

Second-dose intervals near 4 or 12 weeks were combined. With 7 bases clipped from V and 8 bases from J, the junction kept 8 bases outside the gene matches. Germline CDR1 SGHRS, CDR2 YFSETQ. The CDR3 sequence is 13 residues long. The chain uses TRBV5-1 and TRBJ2-1; 8 bases line up with TRBD1. This sequence originates from an adult who received the AZD1222 COVID-19 vaccine. The material sequenced was peripheral blood, taken 28 days after the second AZD1222 dose. CDR3 amino acids: CASAPQGADEQFF. As DNA, the CDR3 is TGCGCCAGCGCACCCCAGGGGGCCGATGAGCAGTTCTTC.